These 31 T cell receptor beta chains were sequenced from one sample in a study of beta chain features in type 1 diabetes. Study observations and caveats: There was a moderate but significant shortening of TCRB CDR3s in all four CD4+ subsets of Type 1 diabetes patients.

Sequenced material consisted of expressed TCRB transcripts (all of the isolated RNA was reverse transcribed). Libraries were prepared by immunoSEQ multiplex PCR; TCRdb keeps only in-frame clonotypes and omits some of them. The profile shows over 650,000 clones, over 12% of them singletons. No antigens are known for them. The sequenced material came from naive CD4+ T cells from blood. These TCRs come from a man aged 18 to 29 with type 1 diabetes.

This clone has just a few counts. The chain employs TRBV4-3 and TRBJ2-3; D is possibly TRBD2 (6 bases). The CDR3 totals 18 residues. Trimming removed 1 base from V and 0 bases from J, with 17 bases in between. Germline V gene data show CDR1 as LGHNA and CDR2 as YSLEER. The CDR3, as DNA: TGCGCCAGCAGCCAAGCAGCGGGCGGGTTTTCTAGCACAGATACGCAGTATTTT. It yields the protein CASSQAAGGFSSTDTQYF.

The V gene is TRBV7-2, the J gene TRBJ2-2, with 8 bases matching TRBD1. From germline, CDR1 is SGHTA and CDR2 FQGNSA. The CDR3 extends over 16 amino acids. Losses at the gene ends were 5 bases for V and 3 bases for J; bases not matched to a gene: 8. The CDR3 nucleotides read TGTGCCAGCAGCCCTGGACAGGGTTTTTACACCGGGGAGCTGTTTTTT. Protein product: CASSPGQGFYTGELFF.

This clone was recorded a few times. The CDR3 nucleotides are TGCAGCGTAGGTAAACTCTACGAGCAGTACTTC. It translates to CSVGKLYEQYF. The chain carries TRBV29-1 and TRBJ2-7; D not resolved. Germline assignment: CDR1 SQVTM and CDR2 ANQGSEA. Trimming pared 6 bases from V and 3 bases from J, leaving 9 bases between. The CDR3 extends over 11 amino acids.

The genes are TRBV4-2 and TRBJ2-6, with D possibly being TRBD1 or TRBD2 (7 bases each). V was clipped by 5 bases and J by 0 bases, with 20 bases between them. The CDR3 sequence is 19 residues long. Germline-derived CDR1 and CDR2 are LGHNA and YNFKEQ. This CDR3 reads CASSSSSGGAVSGANVLTF. Here the CDR3 DNA reads TGTGCCAGCAGCTCCTCCTCAGGGGGGGCAGTCTCTGGGGCCAACGTCCTGACTTTC.

This chain joins TRBV5-4 and TRBJ1-1; the D gene is possibly TRBD1 (5 bases). CDR1 and CDR2 (germline): SGHNT, YYREEE (reference sequence). The V and J ends lost 4 bases and 5 bases respectively, with 9 bases between them. CDR3 length: 12 residues. DNA of the CDR3: TGTGCCAGCAGCACCGGGGGAACTGAAGCTTTCTTT. Its translation: CASSTGGTEAFF.

The rearrangement links TRBV7-9 to TRBJ1-6; D unresolved. The CDR3 is 14 residues long. From germline, CDR1 is SEHNR and CDR2 FQNEAQ (reference sequence). With 5 bases removed from V and 10 bases from J, the gap between germline ends came to 15 bases. In nucleotides, the CDR3 is TGTGCCAGCAGCGGGAACGGACGTCCGTCACCCCTCCACTTT. Translating it yields CASSGNGRPSPLHF.

In its sample, this clone was seen a few times. This sequence joins TRBV4-3 and TRBJ2-7; D might be TRBD2 (5 bases). This CDR3 is built from 15 residues. The V end was cut by 4 bases, the J end by 3 bases, with 16 bases between. Germline values: CDR1 LGHNA, CDR2 YSLEER. DNA of the CDR3: TGCGCCAGCAGCCCCAACCCCCATGGAGGCTACGAGCAGTACTTC. Translating it yields CASSPNPHGGYEQYF.

There are a few counts of this clone. This chain connects TRBV2 to TRBJ2-3, with D possibly matching TRBD1 (6 bases). The CDR3 runs to 13 residues. V was shortened by 6 bases and J by 4 bases, with 11 bases between the two germline ends. The V gene's germline CDR1 is SNHLY and CDR2 FYNNEI. CDR3 sequence (DNA): TGTGCCAGCAGCCCCAAGGGGGCAGATACGCAGTATTTT. Its protein product is CASSPKGADTQYF.

This clone was counted a few times. The rearrangement links TRBV9 to TRBJ2-1; D might be TRBD1 (8 bases). The V gene lost 4 bases and the J gene lost 6 bases, with 11 bases spanning the gap. The CDR3 totals 13 residues. The germline CDR1 and CDR2 sequences are SGDLS and YYNGEE. The CDR3 reads CASSNRGGNEQFF. CDR3 coding DNA: TGTGCCAGCAGCAACAGGGGGGGCAATGAGCAGTTCTTC.

This clone was detected a few times. This chain links TRBV29-1 with TRBJ1-1; no definite D call. V was pared by 3 bases and J by 3 bases, with 11 bases between. This CDR3 has 13 amino acids. Germline V gene sequence: CDR1 SQVTM, CDR2 ANQGSEA. The CDR3 protein is CSVDGPGHTEAFF. As DNA, the CDR3 is TGCAGCGTTGACGGTCCCGGACACACTGAAGCTTTCTTT.

This clone was detected a few times. V gene TRBV7-9 combines with J gene TRBJ1-3; D uncertain. The length of the CDR3 is 15 residues. The germline V gene encodes CDR1 SEHNR and CDR2 FQNEAQ (reference sequence). Trimming took 4 bases from V and 2 from J, leaving 12 bases between them. Here the CDR3 DNA reads TGTGCCAGCAGCTACTCCAGAAGAACTGGAAACACCATATATTTT. Translated, it gives CASSYSRRTGNTIYF. The full variable domain, with the rest looked up from reference TRBV7-9 and TRBJ1-3, is DTGVSQNPRHKITKRGQNVTFRCDPISEHNRLYWYRQTLGQGPEFLTYFQNEAQLEKSRLLSDRFSAERPKGSFSTLEIQRTEQGDSAMYLCASSYSRRTGNTIYFGEGSWLTVV.

This clone was detected a few times. V usage is TRBV6-7 and J usage is TRBJ1-1; D is perhaps TRBD1 (5 bases). TRBV6-7 is identified as an open reading frame with a role that is uncertain. Trimming took 3 bases from V and 2 from J, leaving 10 bases between them. CDR3 length: 14 residues. The CDR3 sequence is CASSYLRGNTEAFF. The CDR3 coding sequence is TGTGCCAGCAGTTATCTGAGGGGAAACACTGAAGCTTTCTTT.

The genes are TRBV7-2 and TRBJ2-1; 7 bases fit TRBD2. The V gene end was trimmed by 1 base and the J gene end by 8 bases; junction bases not matched to a gene: 8. This CDR3 has 15 residues. Germline CDR1 is SGHTA and CDR2 is FQGNSA. The CDR3: CASSLVNQGGDEQFF. In DNA, the CDR3 is TGTGCCAGCAGCTTAGTTAACCAGGGAGGGGATGAGCAGTTCTTC.

The J gene is TRBJ2-2, the V gene TRBV6-5; perhaps D is TRBD1 or TRBD2 (5 bases each). CDR3 length equals 14 residues. Trimming took off 2 bases at V and 6 bases at J, with 10 bases between the two ends. Germline V gene data show CDR1 as MNHEY and CDR2 as SVGAGI. This CDR3 reads CASSYGAEAGELFF. In DNA, the CDR3 is TGTGCCAGCAGTTACGGGGCGGAGGCCGGGGAGCTGTTTTTT.

The chain recombines TRBV18 with TRBJ1-5; 9 positions agree with TRBD1. Germline trimming cut 9 bases from V and 4 bases from J; bases unmatched to any gene: 7. Per germline, CDR1 KGHSH and CDR2 LQKENI. CDR3 size: 14 residues. CDR3 nucleotide sequence: TGTGCCAGTGGACCGGGACAGGGTAATCAGCCCCAGCATTTT. Protein product: CASGPGQGNQPQHF.

This clone was counted a few times. The rearrangement uses TRBV5-4 and TRBJ2-7, with 13 bases lining up with TRBD2. The germline V gene has CDR1 SGHNT and CDR2 YYREEE (reference sequence). The CDR3 has 15 residues. V was clipped by 4 bases and J by 7 bases; unmatched bases: 8. The CDR3 DNA follows: TGTGCCAGCAGCGCTGGACTAGCGGGAGCGGGGGAGCAGTACTTC. Its translation: CASSAGLAGAGEQYF.

The V call is TRBV30, the J call TRBJ2-5; 9 bases agree with TRBD2. The V gene end was trimmed by 2 bases and the J gene end by 7 bases; junction bases not matched to a gene: 8. Germline lookup yields CDR1 GTSNPN and CDR2 SVGIG (reference sequence). This CDR3 contains 14 residues. CDR3 DNA sequence: TGTGCCTGGAGTCCCTTAGCGGGAGTGGGGACCCAGTACTTC. It yields the protein CAWSPLAGVGTQYF.

This clone was counted a few times. The V call is TRBV28, the J call TRBJ1-5; no definite D call. The CDR3 sequence is 11 residues long. The V end was cut by 5 bases, the J end by 6 bases, with 5 bases between. CDR1 MDHEN and CDR2 SYDVKM come from the germline V gene. CDR3 coding DNA: TGTGCCAGCAGTCCGAGTCAGCCCCAGCATTTT. It specifies CASSPSQPQHF. The full variable domain, its missing parts supplied by reference TRBV28 and TRBJ1-5, is DVKVTQSSRYLVKRTGEKVFLECVQDMDHENMFWYRQDPGLGLRLIYFSYDVKMKEKGDIPEGYSVSREKKERFSLILESASTNQTSMYLCASSPSQPQHFGDGTRLSIL.

There are a few counts of this clone. This chain uses TRBV7-9 with TRBJ2-6; 8 positions match TRBD1. Germline values: CDR1 SEHNR, CDR2 FQNEAQ (reference sequence). The CDR3 length is 16 residues. Unmatched junction bases numbered 7, after V lost 8 bases and J lost 1 base. DNA for the CDR3: TGTGCCAGCGGTGGACAGGGTTCTTCTGGGGCCAACGTCCTGACTTTC. Encoded protein: CASGGQGSSGANVLTF.

This clone has more than one count but fewer than ten. The rearrangement links TRBV27 to TRBJ1-4; D gene ambiguous. CDR1 MNHEY and CDR2 SMNVEV come from the germline V gene (reference sequence). CDR3 length: 15 amino acids. The germline V and J ends were trimmed by 1 base and 0 bases, with 6 bases remaining between them. The CDR3 nucleotides read TGTGCCAGCAGTTTATTGGGTGCAACTAATGAAAAACTGTTTTTT. Translated, it gives CASSLLGATNEKLFF. The full variable domain, completed using reference TRBV27 and TRBJ1-4, is EAQVTQNPRYLITVTGKKLTVTCSQNMNHEYMSWYRQDPGLGLRQIYYSMNVEVTDKGDVPEGYKVSRKEKRNFPLILESPSPNQTSLYFCASSLLGATNEKLFFGSGTQLSVL.

J is TRBJ2-1 and V is TRBV2; TRBD2 matches 8 bases. The CDR3 contains 14 residues. The ends lost 6 bases at V and 7 bases at J; junction bases unmatched: 8. The germline gives CDR1 SNHLY, CDR2 FYNNEI. The CDR3 loop is CASSAPSSGNEQFF. In DNA, the CDR3 is TGTGCCAGCAGCGCGCCCTCTAGCGGGAATGAGCAGTTCTTC.

This clone has more than one count but fewer than ten. A read error may account for a junction end that differs from germline. This chain connects TRBV7-7 to TRBJ2-5, with D maybe TRBD2 (5 bases). Germline assignment: CDR1 SSHAT and CDR2 FNYEAQ (reference sequence). This CDR3 has 13 residues. Here the CDR3 DNA reads TGTGCTAGCAGCTCGGGGTTTCAAGAGACCCAGTACTTC. Amino acids: CASSSGFQETQYF.

The sample holds a few counts of this clone. The V gene is TRBV5-6, the J gene TRBJ2-5, with a tentative D call TRBD2 (6 bases). Germline V gene lookup returns CDR1 SGHDT and CDR2 YYEEEE. V dropped 6 bases and J dropped 3 bases, with 9 bases sitting between them. This CDR3 contains 12 residues. CDR3 residues: CASTRREETQYF. The CDR3 nucleotides read TGTGCCAGCACCCGGAGGGAAGAGACCCAGTACTTC. Using reference TRBV5-6 and TRBJ2-5 for the parts outside the CDR3, the full variable domain is DAGVTQSPTHLIKTRGQQVTLRCSPKSGHDTVSWYQQALGQGPQFIFQYYEEEERQRGNFPDRFSGHQFPNYSSELNVNALLLGDSALYLCASTRREETQYFGPGTRLLVL.

This clone was observed a handful of times. At one end the junction does not follow the germline gene, possibly because of a read error. The chain joins TRBV29-1 to TRBJ1-4, with 11 bases fitting TRBD1. The CDR3 extends over 16 amino acids. Germline CDR1 and CDR2: SQVTM and ANQGSEA. The CDR3 reads CSVEEGQGGSKEKLFF. For the CDR3, the DNA is TGCAGCGTTGAAGAGGGACAGGGGGGCTCTAAGGAAAAACTGTTTTTT.

This clone was found a few times. The V call is TRBV5-1, the J call TRBJ2-7; D remains ambiguous. V gave up 0 bases and J gave up 5 bases, with 9 bases separating them. The germline CDR1 and CDR2 sequences are SGHRS and YFSETQ. This CDR3 comprises 13 residues. The CDR3 bases are TGCGCCAGCAGCTTGGTGGTGGCAGACGAGCAGTACTTC. Its protein is CASSLVVADEQYF.

There are a few counts of this clone. V and J are TRBV5-1 and TRBJ2-1, with D perhaps matching TRBD1 (6 bases). The V end lost 0 bases, the J end lost 3 bases, and 13 bases lay between the germline ends. The CDR3 is 16 residues long. Looked up from germline, CDR1 is SGHRS and CDR2 is YFSETQ. The CDR3 reads CASSLAIGTNYNEQFF. CDR3 DNA sequence: TGCGCCAGCAGCTTGGCAATTGGGACAAACTACAATGAGCAGTTCTTC.

CDR3 protein: CSAYSPDTQYF. In DNA form, the CDR3 reads TGCAGTGCATATAGCCCGGATACGCAGTATTTT. This chain uses TRBV20-1 with TRBJ2-3; no clear D gene. This CDR3 has 11 residues. Germline loops: CDR1 DFQATT, CDR2 SNEGSKA (reference sequence). The germline V and J ends were trimmed by 6 bases and 6 bases, with 10 bases remaining between them.

For the CDR3, the DNA is TGTGCCAGCAGCTCCGCGGGGGTCGGGGCCAACGTCCTGACTTTC. This encodes CASSSAGVGANVLTF. The V call is TRBV5-4, the J call TRBJ2-6, with 7 bases that match TRBD2. The CDR3 consists of 15 residues. Germline lookup yields CDR1 SGHNT and CDR2 YYREEE (reference sequence). After removal of 3 bases from V and 4 bases from J, the junction contained 4 bases not matched to a gene.

This clone has only a few counts. The identical CDR3 is also encoded by other nucleotide sequences in the sample. The V call is TRBV7-2, the J call TRBJ2-7, with TRBD2 matching 11 bases. With V trimmed by 5 bases and J by 3 bases, 3 bases remained unmatched. The CDR3 has 14 residues. Germline V gene sequence: CDR1 SGHTA, CDR2 FQGNSA. CDR3 nucleotides: TGTGCCAGCAGCCTAGGACTAGCGGGCTACGAGCAGTACTTC. This encodes CASSLGLAGYEQYF.

This clone has only a few counts. The CDR3 loop is CASSPTGQGNNEQFF. The DNA for the CDR3 is TGCGCCAGCAGCCCCACGGGACAGGGAAACAATGAGCAGTTCTTC. The chain links TRBV4-1 to TRBJ2-1; TRBD1 matches at 9 bases. In germline, CDR1 is MGHRA, CDR2 YSYEKL. CDR3 length equals 15 residues. V lost 4 bases to trimming and J lost 5 bases; unmatched junction nucleotides: 6.

This sequence joins TRBV19 and TRBJ2-6; tentatively, D is TRBD2 (5 bases). The CDR3 is 16 residues long. Germline V gene sequence: CDR1 LNHDA, CDR2 SQIVND (reference sequence). The V end was cut by 7 bases, the J end by 0 bases, with 13 bases between. In DNA, the CDR3 is TGTGCCAGTACTGGCAGCGGAATCTCTGGGGCCAACGTCCTGACTTTC. Its protein is CASTGSGISGANVLTF. Drawing the rest from reference TRBV19 and TRBJ2-6, the complete variable domain is DGGITQSPKYLFRKEGQNVTLSCEQNLNHDAMYWYRQDPGQGLRLIYYSQIVNDFQKGDIAEGYSVSREKKESFPLTVTSAQKNPTAFYLCASTGSGISGANVLTFGAGSRLTVL.